A single sample is the source of the 22 T cell receptor beta chains below, sequenced in a study of beta chain features in type 1 diabetes. Study-wide findings and caveats: The study found moderately but significantly shorter TCRB CDR3s in all four CD4+ subsets of Type 1 diabetes patients.

Their target antigens are unknown. cDNA synthesis used the whole RNA isolate, giving expressed TCRB sequences. Here immunoSEQ multiplex PCR was the method, and the copy in TCRdb shows in-frame clones only, minus some. In the table there are around 310,000 clones, roughly 14% of which are singletons. Sequencing was performed on naive CD4+ T cells from blood. The receptors stem from a woman between 18 and 29 years old with type 1 diabetes.

This clone was counted only a few times. The chain recombines TRBV5-4 with TRBJ1-2, with a weak D call TRBD1 (6 bases). Germline V gene data show CDR1 as SGHNT and CDR2 as YYREEE (reference sequence). Trimming removed 4 bases from V and 4 bases from J, with 20 bases in between. The CDR3 loop spans 16 amino acids. The CDR3 spells CASSPPGQQAGYGYTF. The CDR3 region has the DNA TGTGCCAGCAGCCCTCCGGGACAACAAGCCGGCTATGGCTACACCTTC. The whole variable domain, filled in from reference TRBV5-4 and TRBJ1-2, reads ETGVTQSPTHLIKTRGQQVTLRCSSQSGHNTVSWYQQALGQGPQFIFQYYREEENGRGNFPPRFSGLQFPNYSSELNVNALELDDSALYLCASSPPGQQAGYGYTFGSGTRLTVV.

This chain joins TRBV5-6 and TRBJ2-7; the match to TRBD2 covers 10 bases. The CDR3 runs to 13 residues. V dropped 3 bases and J dropped 5; count of bases not matched to a gene: 2. Germline V CDR1 and CDR2: SGHDT, YYEEEE. CDR3 nucleotide sequence: TGTGCCAGCAGCTCTAGCGGGAGCAACGAGCAGTACTTC. This codes for CASSSSGSNEQYF. The entire variable domain, with the rest obtained from reference TRBV5-6 and TRBJ2-7, is as follows: DAGVTQSPTHLIKTRGQQVTLRCSPKSGHDTVSWYQQALGQGPQFIFQYYEEEERQRGNFPDRFSGHQFPNYSSELNVNALLLGDSALYLCASSSSGSNEQYFGPGTRLTVT.

This clone turned up a few times. The chain links TRBV7-9 to TRBJ2-7, with D uncertain. From germline, CDR1 is SEHNR and CDR2 FQNEAQ (reference sequence). This CDR3 is 13 amino acids long. Trimming stripped 1 base from V and 6 bases from J, with 10 bases between. As DNA, the CDR3 is TGTGCCAGCAGCTTAGTGGGCTACGGCGAGCAGTACTTC. This gives the protein CASSLVGYGEQYF.

The chain employs TRBV7-9 and TRBJ2-3, with 10 nucleotides matching TRBD2. The germline V gene encodes CDR1 SEHNR and CDR2 FQNEAQ (reference sequence). The length of the CDR3 is 16 residues. V shed 5 bases, J shed 2 bases, and the junction held 7 bases outside the gene matches. This chain's CDR3 is CASSTKREGLTDTQYF. The CDR3 nucleotides are TGTGCCAGCAGCACAAAGCGGGAGGGCCTCACAGATACGCAGTATTTT.

In nucleotides, the CDR3 is TGTGCCAGCAGCCCGGGGGCAACTAATGAAAAACTGTTTTTT. This translates into CASSPGATNEKLFF. This sequence joins TRBV7-8 and TRBJ1-4; D may be TRBD1 (5 bases). Germline V gives CDR1 SGHVS, CDR2 FQNEAQ. The length of the CDR3 is 14 residues. V gave up 5 bases and J gave up 0 bases, with 7 bases separating them.

V and J are TRBV10-3 and TRBJ2-1, with TRBD1 as a possible D gene (6 bases). Germline-derived CDR1 and CDR2 are ENHRY and SYGVKD. V was trimmed by 7 bases and J by 7 bases, leaving 14 bases between them. The CDR3 sequence is 13 residues long. The chain's CDR3 is CAIKGHQRNEQFF. CDR3 DNA: TGTGCCATCAAGGGACATCAAAGGAATGAGCAGTTCTTC.

In its sample, this clone was seen a few times. CDR3 DNA: TGTGCCAGCAGGACTAGCGGAACAGATACGCAGTATTTT. Translation: CASRTSGTDTQYF. The chain carries TRBV27 and TRBJ2-3, with 9 bases fitting TRBD2. After removal of 6 bases from V and 3 bases from J, the junction contained 1 base not matched to a gene. Germline loops: CDR1 MNHEY, CDR2 SMNVEV (reference sequence). This CDR3 spans 13 amino acids.

The rearrangement links TRBV4-3 to TRBJ1-4, with TRBD1 identical over 10 bases. This CDR3 is built from 15 residues. The trim removed 4 bases at V and 7 bases at J, leaving 6 bases unmatched. CDR1 and CDR2 from the germline V gene are LGHNA and YSLEER. The CDR3 sequence: CASSRGTGAGEKLFF. The CDR3 nucleotides are TGCGCCAGCAGCCGCGGGACAGGGGCTGGTGAAAAACTGTTTTTT.

In this sample, this clone turned up a few times. At the DNA level, this CDR3 is encoded by other sequences in the same sample as well. The chain couples TRBV14 to TRBJ1-2; no definite D call. The germline V gene encodes CDR1 SGHDN and CDR2 FVKESK. The CDR3 loop spans 13 amino acids. Trimming pared 4 bases from V and 0 bases from J, leaving 6 bases between. CDR3 protein: CASSPQTNYGYTF. The CDR3 DNA reads as TGTGCCAGCAGCCCTCAGACTAACTATGGCTACACCTTC.

CDR3 coding DNA: TGTGCCAGCAGCAACCAGGGACTAGCGGGTTACAATGAGCAGTTCTTC. This sequence encodes CASSNQGLAGYNEQFF. The chain is built from TRBV11-1 and TRBJ2-1; 12 positions match TRBD2. Looked up from germline, CDR1 is SGHAT and CDR2 is FQDESV (reference sequence). This CDR3 has 16 residues. Trimming cost V 5 bases and J 4 bases; bases outside gene matches: 6. Drawing the rest from reference TRBV11-1 and TRBJ2-1, the complete variable domain is EAEVAQSPRYKITEKSQAVAFWCDPISGHATLYWYRQILGQGPELLVQFQDESVVDDSQLPKDRFSAERLKGVDSTLKIQPAELGDSAMYLCASSNQGLAGYNEQFFGPGTRLTVL.

The chain recombines TRBV5-1 with TRBJ2-7, with D possibly TRBD2 on 5 matching bases. Trimming pared 3 bases from V and 3 bases from J, leaving 13 bases between. Germline assignment: CDR1 SGHRS and CDR2 YFSETQ. The CDR3 is made up of 14 amino acids. DNA of the CDR3: TGCGCCAGCAGCTCGGGAAGTTGGGACTACGAGCAGTACTTC. Its translation: CASSSGSWDYEQYF.

In its sample, this clone was seen a few times. The gene calls are TRBV11-3 and TRBJ2-7; TRBD2 is a possible D gene (5 bases). This CDR3 spans 16 amino acids. Deletions cut 2 bases from V and 1 base from J, with 15 bases between. Germline V gene data show CDR1 as SGHNT and CDR2 as YENEEA. The CDR3 region is CASSLRSGDASYEQYF. The CDR3, as DNA: TGTGCCAGCAGCTTAAGGAGCGGAGACGCATCCTACGAGCAGTACTTC.

This chain's CDR3 is CASSKEGTGLSRSSGANVLTF. The CDR3 nucleotides read TGTGCCAGCAGCAAGGAGGGGACAGGGCTTAGCCGAAGTTCTGGGGCCAACGTCCTGACTTTC. The gene calls are TRBV21-1 and TRBJ2-6; the table's D call of TRBD1 was not tested on the DNA. TRBV21-1 is tagged as a pseudogene. The CDR3 spans 21 residues.

This clone has more than one count but fewer than ten. The chain couples TRBV7-2 to TRBJ2-5; the D gene is possibly TRBD2 (6 bases). CDR3 length: 14 amino acids. Per the germline V gene, CDR1 is SGHTA and CDR2 is FQGNSA. Trimming took 4 bases from V and 4 from J, leaving 13 bases between them. CDR3 sequence (DNA): TGTGCCAGCAGCTCCTCCGTGGGGGGAGAGACCCAGTACTTC. Encoded protein: CASSSSVGGETQYF.

The chain joins TRBV4-3 to TRBJ2-1, with D perhaps TRBD1 (5 bases). Germline V gene sequence: CDR1 LGHNA, CDR2 YSLEER. V lost 3 bases, J lost 6 bases, and 18 bases lay in between. The CDR3 covers 16 residues. This CDR3 reads CASSHSTELRVNEQFF. The CDR3 nucleotides read TGCGCCAGCAGCCATTCGACAGAGCTTAGGGTCAATGAGCAGTTCTTC.

This clone was seen a handful of times. The rearrangement joins TRBV9 to TRBJ2-5; TRBD1 matches at 9 bases. Looked up from germline, CDR1 is SGDLS and CDR2 is YYNGEE. Trimming removed 4 bases from V and 5 bases from J; junction bases left unmatched: 6. The CDR3 is 14 amino acids. CDR3: CASSPGQGWETQYF. CDR3 DNA: TGTGCCAGCAGCCCTGGACAGGGGTGGGAGACCCAGTACTTC.

The V and J genes are TRBV6-5 and TRBJ2-7, with D maybe TRBD2 (5 bases). V was pared by 2 bases and J by 1 base, with 12 bases between. This CDR3 comprises 15 residues. Germline V gene data show CDR1 as MNHEY and CDR2 as SVGAGI. The CDR3 loop reads CASSYGREPSYEQYF. In nucleotides, the CDR3 is TGTGCCAGCAGTTACGGAAGGGAGCCATCCTACGAGCAGTACTTC.

The table lists this clone with a few counts. The rearrangement uses TRBV4-1 and TRBJ2-3; 7 positions match TRBD1. The V and J ends lost 0 bases and 4 bases, in that order; junction bases with no gene match: 7. The CDR3 contains 16 residues. Germline V gene lookup returns CDR1 MGHRA and CDR2 YSYEKL. The CDR3 here is CASSQEATGKADTQYF. The DNA of the CDR3 is TGCGCCAGCAGCCAAGAAGCGACAGGGAAGGCAGATACGCAGTATTTT.

V gene TRBV7-2 combines with J gene TRBJ1-2; D is undetermined. This CDR3 region has 13 residues. Germline V gene lookup returns CDR1 SGHTA and CDR2 FQGNSA. V dropped 5 bases and J dropped 3 bases, with 10 bases sitting between them. CDR3 protein: CASSVDTHYGYTF. DNA for the CDR3: TGTGCCAGCAGCGTTGACACCCACTATGGCTACACCTTC. The whole variable domain, remainder taken from reference TRBV7-2 and TRBJ1-2, is GAGVSQSPSNKVTEKGKDVELRCDPISGHTALYWYRQSLGQGLEFLIYFQGNSAPDKSGLPSDRFSAERTGGSVSTLTIQRTQQEDSAVYLCASSVDTHYGYTFGSGTRLTVV.

This clone was counted between two and nine times. The chain links TRBV27 to TRBJ1-5, with 7 bases identical to TRBD1. The CDR3 contains 14 residues. Germline CDR1 MNHEY, CDR2 SMNVEV (reference sequence). V shed 3 bases and J 2 bases; nucleotides not matched to a gene: 1. CDR3 residues: CASSFTGGNQPQHF. The CDR3 coding sequence is TGTGCCAGCAGTTTCACAGGGGGCAATCAGCCCCAGCATTTT.

This chain links TRBV28 with TRBJ2-7, with D possibly TRBD1 on 5 matching bases. The V end lost 6 bases, the J end lost 4 bases, and 10 bases lay between the germline ends. The germline gives CDR1 MDHEN, CDR2 SYDVKM. The CDR3 runs to 12 residues. CDR3 sequence reads: CASRAREYEQYF. Here the CDR3 DNA reads TGTGCCAGCAGGGCCAGGGAATACGAGCAGTACTTC.

This clone was seen a few times. The genes are TRBV5-4 and TRBJ1-1; 8 bases match TRBD1. The CDR3 consists of 16 residues. Looked up from germline, CDR1 is SGHNT and CDR2 is YYREEE (reference sequence). V lost 4 bases to trimming and J lost 2 bases; unmatched junction nucleotides: 10. Written as DNA, the CDR3 is TGTGCCAGCAGCATCCAGGCCGGACAGGGAAACACTGAAGCTTTCTTT. Protein sequence: CASSIQAGQGNTEAFF. The full variable domain, with the rest looked up from reference TRBV5-4 and TRBJ1-1, is ETGVTQSPTHLIKTRGQQVTLRCSSQSGHNTVSWYQQALGQGPQFIFQYYREEENGRGNFPPRFSGLQFPNYSSELNVNALELDDSALYLCASSIQAGQGNTEAFFGQGTRLTVV.